This TCR beta chain was identified during a study of OX40 agonist ivuxolimab in advanced cancers. About the study: An anti-OX40 (CD134) antibody with agonistic activity, ivuxolimab, was administered to patients. A diagnosis of hepatocellular carcinoma, melanoma, renal cell or head and neck cancer was present in dose-escalation patients.

Sequencing used immunoSEQ multiplex PCR; TCRdb keeps in-frame clones, though not all of them. The sample includes about 15,000 clones, around four fifths of them seen just once. About this clone itself: Antigen specificity is unknown.

The ends were cut back, 2 bases at V and 5 bases at J, with 20 bases in the middle. The CDR3 consists of 17 residues. The germline CDR1 and CDR2 sequences are MNHEY and SMNVEV (reference sequence). General study points: Among the lowest levels of clonal expansion were found in partial responders at 0.1-3.0 mg/kg.

The rearrangement links TRBV27 to TRBJ2-3, with D possibly matching TRBD1 (5 bases). This clonotype originated in an adult with an advanced solid tumor such as melanoma, head and neck, liver or kidney cancer. The sample in question was CD4+ or CD8+ T cells sorted from blood, obtained in a trial of the OX40 agonist ivuxolimab. In nucleotides, the CDR3 is TGTGCCAGCAGTTTAACCCTGGTCGGCAGGGTGAGAGATACGCAGTATTTT. Protein product: CASSLTLVGRVRDTQYF.